The 27 T cell receptor beta chains listed next were all sequenced from one sample in a study of blood T cell repertoires in COVID-19. The table came from immunoSEQ multiplex PCR; TCRdb's copy has only in-frame clones and leaves some out. The sample shows roughly 250,000 clones, approximately 90% of them seen only once. Sequenced material: peripheral blood. These TCRs come from a woman between 40 and 50 years old with acute or convalescent COVID-19.

The J gene is TRBJ1-2, the V gene TRBV5-1; 8 bases are a match to TRBD1. Germline-derived CDR1 and CDR2 are SGHRS and YFSETQ. The CDR3 is 14 residues long. The junction had 4 bases not matched to a gene; V was cut back by 2 bases and J by 4 bases. The CDR3 loop reads CASSLNRGGYGYTF. CDR3 in DNA: TGCGCCAGCAGCTTAAACAGGGGGGGCTATGGCTACACCTTC.

The CDR3 loop is CAISGQGQETQYF. Written as DNA, the CDR3 is TGTGCCATCAGTGGACAGGGCCAAGAGACCCAGTACTTC. V usage is TRBV10-3 and J usage is TRBJ2-5; 7 bases map to TRBD1. CDR1 and CDR2 (germline): ENHRY, SYGVKD. J was trimmed by 1 base and V by 4 bases; bases with no gene match: 0. This CDR3 comprises 13 residues.

This clone was seen once. V gene TRBV7-2 combines with J gene TRBJ1-3, with unresolved D. Trimming stripped 4 bases from V and 0 bases from J, with 7 bases between. This CDR3 contains 14 residues. Germline values: CDR1 SGHTA, CDR2 FQGNSA. CDR3 coding DNA: TGTGCCAGCAGCTCAGTGTCCTCTGGAAACACCATATATTTT. Its protein is CASSSVSSGNTIYF.

The chain joins TRBV6-5 to TRBJ1-5; unclear D gene. From germline, CDR1 is MNHEY and CDR2 SVGAGI. V dropped 0 bases and J dropped 4 bases, with 7 bases sitting between them. There are 14 residues in the CDR3. The CDR3 DNA reads as TGTGCCAGCAGTTACTCGAACGGTAATCAGCCCCAGCATTTT. Protein sequence: CASSYSNGNQPQHF.

This chain joins TRBV9 and TRBJ2-4; 7 nucleotides align to TRBD1. This CDR3 contains 13 residues. CDR1 and CDR2 (germline): SGDLS, YYNGEE. V lost 3 bases to trimming and J lost 5 bases; unmatched junction nucleotides: 2. The CDR3 spells CASSADRENIQYF. As DNA, the CDR3 is TGTGCCAGCAGCGCTGACAGGGAAAACATTCAGTACTTC.

V and J are TRBV30 and TRBJ1-5; tentative D call: TRBD1 (5 bases). The CDR3 contains 14 residues. V lost 0 bases and J lost 4, with 10 bases in between. Per germline, CDR1 GTSNPN and CDR2 SVGIG (reference sequence). This CDR3 is CAWSVTGVNQPQHF. CDR3 in DNA: TGTGCCTGGAGTGTAACAGGCGTAAATCAGCCCCAGCATTTT. The whole variable domain, filled in from reference TRBV30 and TRBJ1-5, reads SQTIHQWPATLVQPVGSPLSLECTVEGTSNPNLYWYRQAAGRGLQLLFYSVGIGQISSEVPQNLSASRPQDRQFILSSKKLLLSDSGFYLCAWSVTGVNQPQHFGDGTRLSIL.

The chain combines TRBV30 with TRBJ2-2, with no clear D. Germline CDR1 and CDR2: GTSNPN and SVGIG (reference sequence). The CDR3 length is 14 residues. Deletions cut 3 bases from V and 1 base from J, with 9 bases between. CDR3 region: CAWRLRGNTGELFF. CDR3 in DNA: TGTGCCTGGAGACTTAGAGGGAACACCGGGGAGCTGTTTTTT.

J is TRBJ1-2 and V is TRBV27; 8 bases align to TRBD1. V shed 4 bases, J shed 2 bases, and the junction held 6 bases outside the gene matches. The germline CDR1 and CDR2 sequences are MNHEY and SMNVEV (reference sequence). This CDR3 has 15 amino acids. DNA for the CDR3: TGTGCCAGCAGTTCCAACAGGGGGGCCAACTATGGCTACACCTTC. Translation: CASSSNRGANYGYTF.

A word on this clone: Other DNA sequences in this sample translate to the same CDR3. J is TRBJ1-2 and V is TRBV6-5, with TRBD1 matching 12 bases. From germline, CDR1 is MNHEY and CDR2 SVGAGI. The length of the CDR3 is 15 residues. The J segment lost 6 bases and the V segment lost 4 bases, leaving 6 bases of the junction unmatched. This CDR3 reads CASSSPGQGADGYTF. The CDR3 nucleotides read TGTGCCAGCAGTTCACCGGGACAGGGGGCGGATGGCTACACCTTC.

The chain carries TRBV10-1 and TRBJ1-2; D may be TRBD1 (5 bases). The CDR3 is 13 amino acids. V lost 3 bases and J lost 2, with 7 bases in between. From germline, CDR1 is WNHNN and CDR2 SYGVQD (reference sequence). In nucleotides, the CDR3 is TGCGCCAGCAGTGAATCAGGGAACTATGGCTACACCTTC. As protein: CASSESGNYGYTF.

The chain employs TRBV10-1 and TRBJ1-5; weak D call: TRBD1 (6 bases). The germline V gene has CDR1 WNHNN and CDR2 SYGVQD (reference sequence). The CDR3 loop spans 16 amino acids. Trimming took 0 bases from V and 3 from J, leaving 12 bases between them. The DNA for the CDR3 is TGCGCCAGCAGTGAGTCGGGACATTCCTTCAATCAGCCCCAGCATTTT. Its translation is CASSESGHSFNQPQHF.

This chain joins TRBV6-2 or TRBV6-3 and TRBJ2-1; 7 bases line up with TRBD2. The CDR3 has 18 residues. Trimming at V came to 2 bases and at J to 3 bases, leaving 13 bases not matched to a gene. Germline CDR1 and CDR2: MNHEY and SVGEGT. CDR3 nucleotide sequence: TGTGCCAGCAGTTACCCCGAGTCGGGGCGGGGGTTCTACAATGAGCAGTTCTTC. This encodes CASSYPESGRGFYNEQFF.

V usage is TRBV5-1 and J usage is TRBJ1-2, with a possible D match to TRBD1 (6 bases). This CDR3 region has 16 residues. V lost 1 base and J 5 bases, leaving 18 bases between the germline ends. Germline CDR1 SGHRS, CDR2 YFSETQ. The CDR3 here is CASSLNSGDTGYGYTF. CDR3 sequence (DNA): TGCGCCAGCAGCTTGAACTCAGGGGACACAGGGTATGGCTACACCTTC.

This clone was recorded only once. This chain links TRBV6-1 with TRBJ1-1; D is possibly TRBD1 (5 bases). The CDR3 consists of 14 residues. V was cut by 4 bases and J by 5 bases, with 14 bases left in between. Germline V gives CDR1 MNHNS, CDR2 SASEGT. The CDR3: CASSAAGLRTEAFF. CDR3 in DNA: TGTGCCAGCAGTGCAGCGGGGCTTCGTACTGAAGCTTTCTTT.

The chain employs TRBV28 and TRBJ1-2; 8 nucleotides line up with TRBD1. The CDR3 has 14 residues. Germline lookup yields CDR1 MDHEN and CDR2 SYDVKM. The junction had 6 bases not matched to a gene; V was cut back by 5 bases and J by 4 bases. CDR3 region: CASSRTTGGYGYTF. CDR3 sequence (DNA): TGTGCCAGCAGTCGCACAACAGGGGGCTATGGCTACACCTTC.

This clone was found once. This chain connects TRBV5-1 to TRBJ2-2; TRBD2 agrees at 10 bases. Germline-derived CDR1 and CDR2 are SGHRS and YFSETQ. The junction had 10 bases not matched to a gene; V was cut back by 1 base and J by 4 bases. The CDR3 is made up of 18 amino acids. In nucleotides, the CDR3 is TGCGCCAGCAGCTTGAAAGGCTCTAGCGGGGGCGCCACCGGGGAGCTGTTTTTT. Protein product: CASSLKGSSGGATGELFF.

The chain is built from TRBV5-1 and TRBJ2-1, with 7 nucleotides matching TRBD1. J gave up 9 bases and V 0 bases, and 15 bases lay outside the gene matches. Germline V gene lookup returns CDR1 SGHRS and CDR2 YFSETQ. The CDR3 sequence is 17 residues long. The CDR3 here is CASSLVLTGDMPGEQFF. CDR3 nucleotides: TGCGCCAGCAGCTTGGTGTTAACAGGGGACATGCCCGGTGAGCAGTTCTTC.

CDR3 coding DNA: TGTGCCATCAAACCTATGCGGGGACAGGGAGGCAATCAGCCCCAGCATTTT. This sequence encodes CAIKPMRGQGGNQPQHF. This chain joins TRBV14 and TRBJ1-5, with TRBD1 identical over 9 bases. Germline CDR1 is SGHDN and CDR2 is FVKESK. J lost 2 bases, V lost 10 bases, and 15 bases had no gene match. The CDR3 totals 17 residues.

V and J are TRBV5-1 and TRBJ1-1; 9 bases agree with TRBD1. CDR1 and CDR2 (germline): SGHRS, YFSETQ. V lost 3 bases and J lost 2; bases outside the gene matches: 11. CDR3 length: 17 residues. The CDR3 is CASSSDRGGPINTEAFF. The CDR3 DNA is TGCGCCAGCAGCTCGGACAGGGGCGGTCCGATTAACACTGAAGCTTTCTTT.

The chain's CDR3 is CASSVDSLNTEAFF. Written as DNA, the CDR3 is TGTGCCAGCAGCGTGGACAGCTTGAACACTGAAGCTTTCTTT. The rearrangement uses TRBV9 and TRBJ1-1; TRBD1 is a possible D gene (6 bases). The CDR3 is made up of 14 amino acids. The germline V and J ends were trimmed by 2 bases and 0 bases, with 8 bases remaining between them. From germline, CDR1 is SGDLS and CDR2 YYNGEE.

The chain joins TRBV12-2 to TRBJ2-7; TRBD1 reflects the table's D call only, with no check against the DNA. TRBV12-2 counts as a pseudogene. There are 15 residues in the CDR3. CDR3 DNA sequence: TGTGCAAGTCGCTCCGTTGGCAGGCGAGCCTACGAGCAGTACGTC. Residues: CASRSVGRRAYEQYV.

The chain carries TRBV9 and TRBJ1-3; 7 positions agree with TRBD1. The CDR3 has 14 amino acids. CDR1 is SGDLS, CDR2 YYNGEE, per germline. V dropped 4 bases and J dropped 2; count of bases not matched to a gene: 3. The CDR3 DNA sequence: TGTGCCAGCAGCCCGGGACAGCCTGGAAACACCATATATTTT. Translation gives CASSPGQPGNTIYF. The full variable domain, with the rest looked up from reference TRBV9 and TRBJ1-3, is DSGVTQTPKHLITATGQRVTLRCSPRSGDLSVYWYQQSLDQGLQFLIQYYNGEERAKGNILERFSAQQFPDLHSELNLSSLELGDSALYFCASSPGQPGNTIYFGEGSWLTVV.

The CDR3 DNA sequence: TGTGCCAGCAGCTCAGGGGGCGGGGCCCCTGAAGCTTTCTTT. Its translation is CASSSGGGAPEAFF. The genes are TRBV5-4 and TRBJ1-1, with TRBD1 matching 8 bases. The CDR3 has 14 residues. Germline assignment: CDR1 SGHNT and CDR2 YYREEE (reference sequence). V lost 3 bases, J lost 6 bases, and 7 bases stayed unmatched.

The CDR3, as DNA: TGTGCCAGCAGTTACTATGGGACAGGAAAAAAGCGACATACGCAGTATTTT. It encodes CASSYYGTGKKRHTQYF. This sequence joins TRBV6-7 and TRBJ2-3, with TRBD1 identical over 8 bases. TRBV6-7 is assigned to the ORF class and has an uncertain function. V shed 1 base and J 7 bases; nucleotides not matched to a gene: 13. This CDR3 is 17 amino acids long.

This clone has a single count. CDR3 region: CASSLGQGATEAFF. The CDR3 DNA reads TGTGCCAGCAGCTTGGGACAGGGGGCGACTGAAGCTTTCTTT. The chain links TRBV5-6 to TRBJ1-1, with TRBD1 identical over 10 bases. Germline CDR1 SGHDT, CDR2 YYEEEE. With V trimmed by 0 bases and J by 5 bases, 1 base remained unmatched. CDR3 size: 14 residues. Full variable domain (missing parts from reference TRBV5-6 and TRBJ1-1): DAGVTQSPTHLIKTRGQQVTLRCSPKSGHDTVSWYQQALGQGPQFIFQYYEEEERQRGNFPDRFSGHQFPNYSSELNVNALLLGDSALYLCASSLGQGATEAFFGQGTRLTVV.

The chain has TRBV3-1 (or the pseudogene TRBV3-2) and TRBJ2-3, with D possibly matching TRBD2 (6 bases). This CDR3 is 18 amino acids long. The V gene lost 1 base and the J gene lost 0 bases, with 17 bases spanning the gap. Germline V lookup: CDR1 LGHDT, CDR2 YNNKEL (reference sequence). The CDR3 region is CASSQVISSAASTDTQYF. The DNA of the CDR3 is TGTGCCAGCAGCCAAGTTATATCTAGCGCCGCGAGCACAGATACGCAGTATTTT.

V and J are TRBV6-5 and TRBJ2-7; possible D gene TRBD2, 5 bases. The CDR3 consists of 13 residues. V was trimmed by 6 bases and J by 2 bases, leaving 11 bases between them. Germline V gene sequence: CDR1 MNHEY, CDR2 SVGAGI. Here the CDR3 reads CASRPGFAYEQYV. As DNA, the CDR3 is TGTGCCAGCAGGCCGGGGTTTGCCTACGAGCAGTACGTC.